This TCR beta chain was captured in a study of blood T cell repertoires in COVID-19. The overall study: Acute and convalescent COVID-19 specimens originated in the United States, Italy and Spain.

The CDR3 is made up of 15 amino acids. The germline V gene has CDR1 SNHLY and CDR2 FYNNEI. Methods used by the authors: Amplification with reference gene primers provided the estimates of nucleated cell counts. Clones were read by immunoSEQ multiplex PCR, and TCRdb kept only the in-frame ones, dropping some. The D gene and trimming were derived from the DNA, and the V and J assignments and clone size from that table. This table has fewer than 20,000 clones, 80% to 90% appearing once. The clonotype comes from a man aged 70 or older in a cohort sampled during active COVID-19. The chain uses TRBV2 and TRBJ2-7; 12 nucleotides align to TRBD2. The sample consisted of peripheral blood. The DNA for the CDR3 is TGTGCTACGAGGGGTGGACTAGCGGGACCCTACGAGCAGTACTTC. This translates into CATRGGLAGPYEQYF.